This entry lists 5 T cell receptor beta chains sequenced from one sample in a study of Graves' ophthalmopathy and Graves' hyperthyroidism. Transcripts of RNA were the source for amplifying TCR beta CDR3 regions. HTBI primers served in a first-round RT-PCR, which a second-round multiplex PCR followed. MiXCR, applied by TCRdb to the multiplex PCR reads, yields one record per CDR3 protein. The sample has 450,000 or so distinct CDR3 sequences; approximately 15% are singletons. The sequencing sample was made of blood. The receptors come from a woman aged 25 to 39 with Graves' ophthalmopathy.

The chain uses TRBV7-2 and TRBJ2-7; D not certain. V lost 5 bases to trimming and J lost 3 bases, with 14 bases between them. Germline V gene data show CDR1 as SGHTA and CDR2 as FQGNSA. The CDR3 contains 14 residues. The CDR3 spells CASSIKRQSYEQYF. For the CDR3, the DNA is TGTGCCAGCAGCATCAAGCGCCAAAGCTACGAGCAGTACTTC. The full variable domain, rest sourced from reference TRBV7-2 and TRBJ2-7, is GAGVSQSPSNKVTEKGKDVELRCDPISGHTALYWYRQSLGQGLEFLIYFQGNSAPDKSGLPSDRFSAERTGGSVSTLTIQRTQQEDSAVYLCASSIKRQSYEQYFGPGTRLTVT.

This clonotype was seen at least ten times. J is TRBJ1-1 and V is TRBV28, with 8 nucleotides matching TRBD1. The germline V gene has CDR1 MDHEN and CDR2 SYDVKM. The CDR3 extends over 16 amino acids. Losses at the gene ends were 5 bases for V and 1 base for J; bases not matched to a gene: 9. Here the CDR3 reads CASSPAFGTGNTEAFF. In nucleotides, the CDR3 is TGTGCCAGCAGTCCCGCTTTTGGGACAGGGAACACTGAAGCTTTCTTT. The full variable domain, completed using reference TRBV28 and TRBJ1-1, is DVKVTQSSRYLVKRTGEKVFLECVQDMDHENMFWYRQDPGLGLRLIYFSYDVKMKEKGDIPEGYSVSREKKERFSLILESASTNQTSMYLCASSPAFGTGNTEAFFGQGTRLTVV.

This rearrangement joins TRBV30 to TRBJ2-7, with a weak D call TRBD1 (6 bases). The V end lost 4 bases, the J end lost 1 base, and 14 bases lay between the germline ends. CDR3 length equals 14 residues. Per the germline V gene, CDR1 is GTSNPN and CDR2 is SVGIG (reference sequence). Here the CDR3 reads CAWNRDQGSYEQYF. The CDR3 bases are TGTGCCTGGAACAGGGACCAAGGGTCCTACGAGCAGTACTTC.

This clonotype has at least ten counts. The chain links TRBV27 to TRBJ1-1; D gene unclear. This CDR3 is 10 amino acids long. V was shortened by 8 bases and J by 4 bases, with 5 bases between the two germline ends. Germline V gene lookup returns CDR1 MNHEY and CDR2 SMNVEV (reference sequence). The CDR3 DNA is TGTGCCAGCGGGCTCACTGAAGCTTTCTTT. It translates to CASGLTEAFF.

The V call is TRBV30, the J call TRBJ2-7, with D unresolved. Deletions cut 0 bases from V and 6 bases from J, with 9 bases between. The germline V gene encodes CDR1 GTSNPN and CDR2 SVGIG (reference sequence). The CDR3 runs to 12 residues. The DNA of the CDR3 is TGTGCCTGGAGTGTACGGGCATTCGAGCAGTACTTC. Encoded protein: CAWSVRAFEQYF.